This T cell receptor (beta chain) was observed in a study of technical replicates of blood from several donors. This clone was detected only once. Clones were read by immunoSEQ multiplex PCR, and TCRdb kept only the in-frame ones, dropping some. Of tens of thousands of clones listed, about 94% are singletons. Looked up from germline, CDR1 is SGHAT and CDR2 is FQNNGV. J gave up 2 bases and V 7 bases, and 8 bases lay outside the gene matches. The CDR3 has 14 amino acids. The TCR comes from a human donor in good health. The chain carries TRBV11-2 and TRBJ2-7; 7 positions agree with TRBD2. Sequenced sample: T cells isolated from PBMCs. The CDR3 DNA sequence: TGTGCCAGCACCAGAAGCGGGGTAACCTACGAGCAGTACTTC. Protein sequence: CASTRSGVTYEQYF.